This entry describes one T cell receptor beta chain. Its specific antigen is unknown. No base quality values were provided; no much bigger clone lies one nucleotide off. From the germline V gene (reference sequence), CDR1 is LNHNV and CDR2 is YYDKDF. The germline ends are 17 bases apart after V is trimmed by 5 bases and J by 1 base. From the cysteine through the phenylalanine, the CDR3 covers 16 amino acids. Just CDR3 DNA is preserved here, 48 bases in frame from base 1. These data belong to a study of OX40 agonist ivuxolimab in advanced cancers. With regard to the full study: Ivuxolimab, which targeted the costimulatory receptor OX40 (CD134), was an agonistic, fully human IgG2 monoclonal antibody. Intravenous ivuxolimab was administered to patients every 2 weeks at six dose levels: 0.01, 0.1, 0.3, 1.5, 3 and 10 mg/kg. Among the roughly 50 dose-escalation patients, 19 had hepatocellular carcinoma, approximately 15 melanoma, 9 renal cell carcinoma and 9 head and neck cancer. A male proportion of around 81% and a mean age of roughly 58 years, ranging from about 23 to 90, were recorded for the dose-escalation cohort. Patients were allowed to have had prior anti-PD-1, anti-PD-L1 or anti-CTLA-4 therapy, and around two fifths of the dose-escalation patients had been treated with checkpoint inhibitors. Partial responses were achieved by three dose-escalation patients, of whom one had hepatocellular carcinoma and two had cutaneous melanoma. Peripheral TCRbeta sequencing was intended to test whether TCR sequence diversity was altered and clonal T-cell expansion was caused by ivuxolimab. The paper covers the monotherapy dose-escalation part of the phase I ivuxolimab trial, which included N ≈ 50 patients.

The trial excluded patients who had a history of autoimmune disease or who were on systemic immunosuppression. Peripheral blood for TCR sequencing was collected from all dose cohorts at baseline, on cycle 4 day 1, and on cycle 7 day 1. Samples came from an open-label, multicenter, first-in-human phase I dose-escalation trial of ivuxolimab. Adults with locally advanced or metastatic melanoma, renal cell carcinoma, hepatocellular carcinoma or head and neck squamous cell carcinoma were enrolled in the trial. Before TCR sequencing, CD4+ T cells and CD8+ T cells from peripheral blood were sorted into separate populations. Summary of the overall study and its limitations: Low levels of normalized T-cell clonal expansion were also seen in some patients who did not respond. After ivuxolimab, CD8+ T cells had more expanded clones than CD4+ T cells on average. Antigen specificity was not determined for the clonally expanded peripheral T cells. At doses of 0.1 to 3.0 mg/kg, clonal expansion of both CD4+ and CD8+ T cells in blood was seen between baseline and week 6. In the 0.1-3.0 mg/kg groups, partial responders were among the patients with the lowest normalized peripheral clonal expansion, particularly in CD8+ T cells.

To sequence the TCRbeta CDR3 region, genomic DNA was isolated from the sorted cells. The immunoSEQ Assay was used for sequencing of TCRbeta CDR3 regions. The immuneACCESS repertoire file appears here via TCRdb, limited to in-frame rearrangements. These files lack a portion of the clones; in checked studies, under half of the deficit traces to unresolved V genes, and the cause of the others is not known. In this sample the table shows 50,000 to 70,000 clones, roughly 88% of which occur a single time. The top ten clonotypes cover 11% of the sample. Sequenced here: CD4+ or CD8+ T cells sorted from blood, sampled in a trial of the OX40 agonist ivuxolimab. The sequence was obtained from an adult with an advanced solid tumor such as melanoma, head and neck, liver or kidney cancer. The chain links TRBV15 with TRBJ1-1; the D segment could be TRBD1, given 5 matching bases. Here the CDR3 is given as CATSRDGRGPNTEAFF. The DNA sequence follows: TGTGCCACCAGCCGGGACGGGAGGGGCCCGAACACTGAAGCTTTCTTT.